This T cell receptor beta chain was captured in a study of blood T cell repertoires in COVID-19 (dated by TCRdb to the early 2020s). Context from the whole study: The collaborator samples originated in the United States, Italy and Spain and spanned the acute and convalescent phases of COVID-19. Where HLA class I and class II types were available, the types were taken from metadata supplied by the sample provider, not from assay-based typing. Samples came from the ongoing ImmuneRACE study (first 160 participants) plus 1,254 subjects from 6 global collaborators. A de-identified subject ID, COVID-19 status, age in years and sex were almost always included in the sample metadata. The prospective study material was composed of cDNA or gDNA derived from T cells, B-cell-depleted T cells, or PBMCs. The repertoires were released in a freely available public database meant as a resource for research on the immune response to SARS-CoV-2. Deeply sampled blood TCRbeta repertoires from subjects exposed to, actively infected with, or recovered from COVID-19 were included in the dataset.

TCRbeta CDR3 regions were amplified from genomic DNA using the immunoSEQ Assay, a bias-controlled multiplex PCR. On the authors' methods: Within the assay, amplification of reference gene primers was used to estimate how many nucleated cells each sample contained. To quantify the absolute abundance of each unique TCRbeta CDR3 rearrangement, sequence reads were collapsed and filtered. Productive Simpson clonality was computed per sample as the square root of Simpson's diversity index over productive rearrangements. TCRdb provides this immuneACCESS table in a form limited to in-frame rearrangements. Some clones are lacking; in checked studies, under half of them reflect an unresolved V gene, and why the rest are absent is not known. V, J and clone size are those of that table, while D and trimming were read from the DNA. The sample records some 230,000 clones, approximately 92% of which are singletons. The ten largest clones represent more than 3% of the sample.

Details on this clone: Its binding antigen is unknown. No base-level quality is on record; no much larger clone is a single base apart.

Points the paper makes about the study in general: The amount of clinical and demographic metadata varied by source and participant and was provided uncurated.

Enrolling through a virtual design, the prospective study's participants ranged in age from roughly 18 to 90 years and lived across roughly 23 United States geographic areas. To assign participants to cohorts, the prospective study relied on clinical history that participants themselves reported in a screening survey and a study questionnaire. In the prospective study, whole blood, serum and a nasopharyngeal or oropharyngeal swab were collected from each participant by mobile phlebotomists. Participants in the prospective study had the option to provide additional blood draws and questionnaires over an approximately 2-month period. Before DNA extraction, blood samples from the prospective study were shipped at room temperature or frozen. Taken from the germline V gene (reference sequence), the CDR1 and CDR2 loops are GTSNPN and SVGIG. From cysteine to phenylalanine, the CDR3 is 13 amino acids long. Left in the record is the CDR3 DNA by itself, 39 bases read in frame from the first base. V is cut by 2 bases and J by 4 bases, and the space between the germline ends is 9 bases.

The receptor chain draws on TRBV30 and TRBJ1-3; no D gene can be assigned with confidence. The sample taken for sequencing was PBMCs or T cells enriched from blood (not recorded which). This sequence originates from a woman aged 18-29 years in a cohort exposed to, infected with or recovered from COVID-19 (not recorded which). The CDR3 protein is CAWSRGQGNTIYF. The DNA is TGTGCCTGGAGTCGTGGGCAGGGAAACACCATATATTTT.